This is a list of T cell receptor beta chains from one sample in a study of cytomegalovirus exposure and HLA in healthy donors. Assay: immunoSEQ multiplex PCR; the TCRdb copy retains only in-frame clones and omits some. This table has some 120,000 clones, roughly 90% appearing once. The specimen sequenced was PBMCs. These receptors were obtained from a young man in good health and CMV-seronegative. Both conserved end residues are part of each CDR3. A D gene is named only where the DNA matches it firmly. Not all rows give a size; the values are once, few, many and, for expanded clones, a class.

D gene: -; clone size: -; V gene: TRBV10-1; J gene: TRBJ2-1; CDR3 protein: CASSGSVEQFF; CDR3 DNA: TGCGCCAGCAGTGGTTCCGTAGAGCAGTTCTTC
D gene: -; clone size: -; V gene: TRBV7-9; J gene: TRBJ1-2; CDR3 protein: CASSNPTANYGYTF; CDR3 DNA: TGTGCCAGCAGCAACCCGACTGCGAACTATGGCTACACCTTC
D gene: TRBD2; clone size: once; V gene: TRBV6-6; J gene: TRBJ2-5; CDR3 protein: CASGLAGVSRETQYF; CDR3 DNA: TGTGCCAGCGGCTTAGCGGGAGTTTCTCGAGAGACCCAGTACTTC
D gene: -; clone size: -; V gene: TRBV29-1; J gene: TRBJ2-1; CDR3 protein: CSVEKLVLSYNEQFF; CDR3 DNA: TGCAGCGTTGAAAAACTAGTTTTATCCTACAATGAGCAGTTCTTC
D gene: TRBD1; clone size: many; V gene: TRBV6-4; J gene: TRBJ2-1; CDR3 protein: CASSIGDRGFEQFF; CDR3 DNA: TGTGCCAGCAGTATAGGGGACAGGGGGTTCGAGCAGTTCTTC
D gene: TRBD2; clone size: -; V gene: TRBV5-4; J gene: TRBJ2-5; CDR3 protein: CASSPGLAGEETQYF; CDR3 DNA: TGTGCCAGCAGCCCCGGACTAGCGGGAGAAGAGACCCAGTACTTC
D gene: -; clone size: -; V gene: TRBV6-5; J gene: TRBJ2-7; CDR3 protein: CASRPSGGTYEQYF; CDR3 DNA: TGTGCCAGCAGGCCCTCTGGGGGCACCTACGAGCAGTACTTC
D gene: -; clone size: -; V gene: TRBV6-1; J gene: TRBJ1-1; CDR3 protein: CASPSHSTEAFF; CDR3 DNA: TGTGCCAGCCCGTCTCATAGCACTGAAGCTTTCTTT
D gene: -; clone size: once; V gene: TRBV10-1; J gene: TRBJ1-3; CDR3 protein: CASSESIPGRNTIYF; CDR3 DNA: TGCGCCAGCAGTGAGTCGATTCCGGGTAGAAACACCATATATTTT
D gene: -; clone size: -; V gene: TRBV30; J gene: TRBJ1-2; CDR3 protein: CAWRAAGNYGYTF; CDR3 DNA: TGTGCCTGGAGGGCTGCGGGTAACTATGGCTACACCTTC
D gene: -; clone size: -; V gene: TRBV5-6; J gene: TRBJ2-2; CDR3 protein: CASSYGRSTGELFF; CDR3 DNA: TGTGCCAGCAGCTATGGGAGGTCCACCGGGGAGCTGTTTTTT
D gene: -; clone size: -; V gene: TRBV11-2; J gene: TRBJ1-4; CDR3 protein: CASSLWRTNEKLFF; CDR3 DNA: TGTGCCAGCAGCTTATGGAGGACTAATGAAAAACTGTTTTTT
D gene: -; clone size: -; V gene: TRBV5-5; J gene: TRBJ1-1; CDR3 protein: CASSRGPPEGEAFF; CDR3 DNA: TGTGCCAGCAGTCGTGGACCGCCCGAGGGCGAAGCTTTCTTT
D gene: TRBD1; clone size: once; V gene: TRBV2; J gene: TRBJ1-1; CDR3 protein: CASSEFEKGAWYTEAFF; CDR3 DNA: TGTGCCAGCAGTGAATTTGAAAAGGGGGCATGGTACACTGAAGCTTTCTTT
D gene: -; clone size: medium-sized; V gene: TRBV6-1; J gene: TRBJ1-3; CDR3 protein: CASSEASDSGNTIYF; CDR3 DNA: TGTGCCAGCAGTGAAGCATCAGACTCTGGAAACACCATATATTTT
D gene: TRBD1; clone size: -; V gene: TRBV7-8; J gene: TRBJ1-5; CDR3 protein: CASSQTSWTGQKWGQPQHF; CDR3 DNA: TGTGCCAGCAGCCAAACTTCTTGGACAGGGCAGAAGTGGGGCCAGCCCCAGCATTTT
D gene: -; clone size: -; V gene: TRBV5-1; J gene: TRBJ1-3; CDR3 protein: CATHRRVIDNTIYF; CDR3 DNA: TGCGCCACCCATCGAAGAGTGATAGATAACACCATATATTTT
D gene: -; clone size: -; V gene: TRBV5-4; J gene: TRBJ1-2; CDR3 protein: CASFKAGNYGYTF; CDR3 DNA: TGTGCCAGCTTCAAAGCAGGGAACTATGGCTACACCTTC
D gene: -; clone size: -; V gene: TRBV6-1; J gene: TRBJ1-5; CDR3 protein: CASSEVGSGDGQPQHF; CDR3 DNA: TGTGCCAGCAGTGAAGTAGGGAGTGGGGATGGTCAGCCCCAGCATTTT
D gene: TRBD2; clone size: -; V gene: TRBV4-1; J gene: TRBJ2-1; CDR3 protein: CASSQDRTSGKLNEQFF; CDR3 DNA: TGCGCCAGCAGCCAAGATCGCACTAGCGGGAAATTAAATGAGCAGTTCTTC
D gene: TRBD1; clone size: -; V gene: TRBV2; J gene: TRBJ2-7; CDR3 protein: CASSRDRGSYEQYF; CDR3 DNA: TGTGCCAGTTCCCGGGACAGGGGCTCCTACGAGCAGTACTTC
D gene: -; clone size: -; V gene: TRBV5-4; J gene: TRBJ2-1; CDR3 protein: CASSLGGAGFDTFF; CDR3 DNA: TGTGCCAGCAGCTTGGGTGGGGCAGGGTTCGATACGTTCTTC
D gene: TRBD1; clone size: -; V gene: TRBV15; J gene: TRBJ1-1; CDR3 protein: CATSRDRRTGAFF; CDR3 DNA: TGTGCCACCAGCAGAGATCGGAGGACAGGAGCTTTCTTT
D gene: TRBD1; clone size: -; V gene: TRBV7-9; J gene: TRBJ2-1; CDR3 protein: CASSPYPGQVYNEQFF; CDR3 DNA: TGTGCCAGCAGCCCCTACCCGGGACAGGTCTACAATGAGCAGTTCTTC
D gene: -; clone size: -; V gene: TRBV5-4; J gene: TRBJ2-7; CDR3 protein: CASSLEPGSVSYEQYF; CDR3 DNA: TGTGCCAGCAGCTTGGAACCGGGGTCCGTTTCCTACGAGCAGTACTTC
D gene: -; clone size: few; V gene: TRBV25-1; J gene: TRBJ1-6; CDR3 protein: CASSPLGSSPLHF; CDR3 DNA: TGTGCCAGCAGTCCTCTGGGCTCCTCACCCCTCCACTTT
D gene: TRBD2; clone size: -; V gene: TRBV9; J gene: TRBJ2-5; CDR3 protein: CASSSDREGLSETQYF; CDR3 DNA: TGTGCCAGCAGCTCCGATCGGGAGGGCCTTAGTGAGACCCAGTACTTC
D gene: TRBD1; clone size: -; V gene: TRBV29-1; J gene: TRBJ2-1; CDR3 protein: CSVWTGYNEQFF; CDR3 DNA: TGCAGCGTGTGGACAGGTTACAATGAGCAGTTCTTC
D gene: -; clone size: -; V gene: TRBV19; J gene: TRBJ1-5; CDR3 protein: CASSPGTIQHF; CDR3 DNA: TGTGCCAGTAGTCCCGGGACAATCCAGCATTTT
D gene: TRBD2; clone size: -; V gene: TRBV11-3; J gene: TRBJ2-1; CDR3 protein: CASSLDLGLAGTVNNEQFF; CDR3 DNA: TGTGCCAGCAGCTTAGATCTCGGGCTAGCGGGCACTGTAAACAATGAGCAGTTCTTC
D gene: -; clone size: -; V gene: TRBV5-1; J gene: TRBJ2-1; CDR3 protein: CASSFSGTGNEQFF; CDR3 DNA: TGCGCCAGCAGCTTTTCCGGGACTGGCAATGAGCAGTTCTTC
D gene: TRBD1; clone size: -; V gene: TRBV5-6; J gene: TRBJ2-5; CDR3 protein: CASSPTGGGQTQYF; CDR3 DNA: TGTGCCAGCAGCCCGACAGGGGGCGGGCAGACCCAGTACTTC
D gene: TRBD1; clone size: once; V gene: TRBV12-5; J gene: TRBJ1-4; CDR3 protein: CASGLRGGNEKLFF; CDR3 DNA: TGTGCTAGTGGTTTGCGAGGGGGCAATGAAAAACTGTTTTTT
D gene: TRBD1; clone size: -; V gene: TRBV16; J gene: TRBJ1-2; CDR3 protein: CASSPGQNYGYTF; CDR3 DNA: TGTGCCAGCAGCCCGGGACAGAACTATGGCTACACCTTC
D gene: -; clone size: -; V gene: TRBV11-2; J gene: TRBJ2-1; CDR3 protein: CASSLGASWSYEQFF; CDR3 DNA: TGTGCCAGCAGCTTAGGTGCTAGCTGGTCGTATGAGCAGTTCTTC
D gene: TRBD1; clone size: -; V gene: TRBV6-5; J gene: TRBJ1-1; CDR3 protein: CASYRQGARTEAFF; CDR3 DNA: TGTGCCAGTTATCGACAGGGGGCGAGGACTGAAGCTTTCTTT
D gene: TRBD2; clone size: -; V gene: TRBV5-6; J gene: TRBJ2-7; CDR3 protein: CASSLVAGRSYEQYF; CDR3 DNA: TGTGCCAGCAGCTTGGTAGCGGGACGGTCCTACGAGCAGTACTTC
D gene: TRBD1; clone size: few; V gene: TRBV19; J gene: TRBJ2-7; CDR3 protein: CASSPRQGRNEQYF; CDR3 DNA: TGTGCCAGTAGTCCAAGACAGGGCAGGAACGAGCAGTACTTC
D gene: TRBD1; clone size: few; V gene: TRBV6-1; J gene: TRBJ1-2; CDR3 protein: CASSAFTGQGDGYTF; CDR3 DNA: TGTGCCAGCAGTGCCTTTACCGGACAGGGTGACGGCTACACCTTC
D gene: -; clone size: -; V gene: TRBV5-4; J gene: TRBJ2-7; CDR3 protein: CASSLSLASYEQYF; CDR3 DNA: TGTGCCAGCAGCTTGTCATTAGCGTCATACGAGCAGTACTTC
D gene: TRBD1; clone size: -; V gene: TRBV9; J gene: TRBJ2-1; CDR3 protein: CASSVAGTGTNEQFF; CDR3 DNA: TGTGCCAGCAGCGTGGCTGGGACAGGGACTAATGAGCAGTTCTTC
D gene: -; clone size: -; V gene: TRBV7-2; J gene: TRBJ1-5; CDR3 protein: CASSLAKRGQPQHF; CDR3 DNA: TGTGCCAGCAGCTTAGCGAAAAGGGGTCAGCCCCAGCATTTT
D gene: TRBD2; clone size: -; V gene: TRBV6-6; J gene: TRBJ2-3; CDR3 protein: CASSSLSGDTQYF; CDR3 DNA: TGCGCCAGCAGTTCCCTTAGCGGGGATACGCAGTATTTT
D gene: TRBD2; clone size: -; V gene: TRBV4-3; J gene: TRBJ2-7; CDR3 protein: CASSQGGSSYEQYF; CDR3 DNA: TGCGCCAGCAGCCAAGGCGGGAGCTCCTACGAGCAGTACTTC
D gene: TRBD2; clone size: -; V gene: TRBV7-2; J gene: TRBJ2-1; CDR3 protein: CASSFWTSGYNEQFF; CDR3 DNA: TGTGCCAGCAGCTTTTGGACTAGCGGATACAATGAGCAGTTCTTC
D gene: TRBD2; clone size: -; V gene: TRBV25-1; J gene: TRBJ2-1; CDR3 protein: CASETGTRIYNEQFF; CDR3 DNA: TGTGCCAGCGAGACTGGGACTAGAATTTACAATGAGCAGTTCTTC
D gene: TRBD2; clone size: -; V gene: TRBV27; J gene: TRBJ2-3; CDR3 protein: CASSSVLAGGVDTQYF; CDR3 DNA: TGTGCCAGCAGTTCGGTACTAGCGGGAGGTGTTGATACGCAGTATTTT
D gene: -; clone size: -; V gene: TRBV4-3; J gene: TRBJ2-5; CDR3 protein: CASSQVSGLQETQYF; CDR3 DNA: TGCGCCAGCAGCCAAGTCTCAGGGCTCCAGGAGACCCAGTACTTC
D gene: TRBD2; clone size: -; V gene: TRBV6-5; J gene: TRBJ2-7; CDR3 protein: CASSLAGAYEQYF; CDR3 DNA: TGTGCCAGCAGTCTAGCGGGAGCCTACGAGCAGTACTTC
D gene: TRBD1; clone size: -; V gene: TRBV25-1; J gene: TRBJ1-4; CDR3 protein: CASSQGGYEKLFF; CDR3 DNA: TGTGCCAGCAGTCAAGGGGGCTATGAAAAACTGTTTTTT
D gene: -; clone size: -; V gene: TRBV6-1; J gene: TRBJ1-6; CDR3 protein: CASSAGTLNPYNSPLHF; CDR3 DNA: TGTGCCAGCAGTGCCGGGACATTAAACCCCTATAATTCACCCCTCCACTTT
D gene: -; clone size: -; V gene: TRBV12-5; J gene: TRBJ2-3; CDR3 protein: CASQGNPDTQYF; CDR3 DNA: TGTGCTAGCCAGGGGAACCCAGATACGCAGTATTTT
D gene: TRBD2; clone size: -; V gene: TRBV4-3; J gene: TRBJ2-1; CDR3 protein: CASSQGGFYNEQFF; CDR3 DNA: TGCGCCAGCAGCCAGGGAGGGTTTTACAATGAGCAGTTCTTC